This entry is about one TCR beta chain. Antigen: not known. This entry is derived from a study of cytomegalovirus exposure and HLA in healthy donors. Overall study context: Unique TCRs numbering some 77 million, obtained from HLA-typed donors, made up an early data release.

Findings of the study overall: Cytomegalovirus status, reportedly, was diagnosed with high specificity and sensitivity by the classifier. In a later analysis, DRB1 alleles had the most associated TCRs; HLA-C alleles the fewest.

Both 60 Vbeta primers and 13 Jbeta primers went into the PCR. Clones were read by immunoSEQ multiplex PCR, and TCRdb kept only the in-frame ones, dropping some. The profile shows roughly 100,000 clones, around 15% of them singletons. The CDR3 extends over 14 amino acids. V lost 11 bases and J 4 bases, leaving 20 bases between the germline ends. The germline gives CDR1 SGHTA, CDR2 FQGNSA. The sequenced material came from PBMCs. The chain links TRBV7-2 to TRBJ1-2, with a tentative D call TRBD1 (6 bases). This clonotype originated in a female donor in good health and CMV-seronegative. The CDR3 region is CASSPGAALYGYTF. The CDR3 nucleotides are TGTGCCTCATCTCCAGGGGCTGCCCTCTATGGCTACACCTTC.